The clone carrying this T cell receptor beta chain was seen ten or more times. The sample is drawn from a study of Graves' ophthalmopathy and Graves' hyperthyroidism. The germline V and J ends were trimmed by 3 bases and 4 bases, with 12 bases remaining between them. CDR3 size: 14 residues. Germline V gene lookup returns CDR1 SGHNT and CDR2 YENEEA. The authors amplified TCR beta CDR3 regions, and they did so from RNA transcripts for repertoire sequencing. HTBI primers were used in a first-round RT-PCR, which preceded a second-round multiplex PCR. TCRdb processed the multiplex PCR reads anew with MiXCR; each CDR3 protein has one entry. The sample holds 150,000 to 200,000 distinct CDR3 sequences; approximately 40% are singletons and the top ten take nearly 9%. Exclusion criteria comprised other autoimmune diseases, uncontrolled infections, pregnancy or lactation in patients.

Sequencing used peripheral blood. The chain is built from TRBV11-3 and TRBJ1-1; a weak D match, TRBD1 (5 bases). The source of this sequence is a young man with Graves' ophthalmopathy. The CDR3 reads CASSFTQGFTEAFF. In nucleotides, the CDR3 is TGTGCCAGCAGCTTTACCCAGGGCTTCACTGAAGCTTTCTTT.